These T cell receptor beta chains were read from a single sample in a study of STAT5B mutations in CD4+ large granular lymphocyte leukemia. Only in-frame clones appear in the TCRdb table, and some are missing; sequencing was by immunoSEQ multiplex PCR. The table shows about 34,000 clones, with approximately 82% occurring only once. The sequencing sample was made of CD4+ T cells from blood buffy coats. These receptors all come from a human donor in good health. The CDR3 runs from the conserved cysteine through the conserved F or W.

J gene,V gene,CDR3 protein
TRBJ2-3,TRBV7-9,CASSSPFGRGTDTQYF
TRBJ1-4,TRBV4-3,CASSQGHRGLEEKLFF
TRBJ2-2,TRBV7-2,CASSIGIGELFF
TRBJ1-4,TRBV5-8,CASSSGRGQGMGEKLFF
TRBJ2-7,TRBV27,CASSLSPYSYEQYF
TRBJ2-4,TRBV5-1,CASSSIAGGGTKNIQYF
TRBJ2-1,TRBV4-2,CASSQDIILVGQVTYNEQFF
TRBJ1-1,TRBV18,CASSPTGDAEAFF
TRBJ2-7,TRBV27,CASRRGQNSYEQYF
TRBJ2-2,TRBV15,CATRIGGLGTGELFF
TRBJ2-3,TRBV5-5,CASSQAPRADTQYF
TRBJ2-1,TRBV14,CASSQDSGRLGEQFF
TRBJ1-4,TRBV10-3,CAIGGSREQPNEKLFF
TRBJ1-1,TRBV7-2,CASSFLGTAGVIGNTEAFF
TRBJ2-3,TRBV11-2,CASSLGTSTDTQYF
TRBJ1-1,TRBV5-1,CASSRGTENTEAFF
TRBJ1-1,TRBV10-3,CAISDTGPEAFF
TRBJ2-2,TRBV4-1,CASSQGSISGELFF
TRBJ1-1,TRBV4-1,CASSQGQGGTEAFF
TRBJ2-3,TRBV10-3,CAISESRPDTQYF
TRBJ2-3,TRBV28,CASSLSTSGITDTQYF
TRBJ1-1,TRBV27,CASSFGPNSPEAFF
TRBJ2-4,TRBV6-1,CASSEILYPGQGARNIQYF
TRBJ2-7,TRBV7-2,CASSLMPSGFSYEQYF
TRBJ2-3,TRBV5-1,CASSSYRGADTQYF
TRBJ2-1,TRBV15,CATSRDIASSNEQFF
TRBJ1-1,TRBV21-1,CASSKPPQPPHRKLNTEAFF
TRBJ1-1,TRBV5-1,CASSLEGASSEAFF
TRBJ1-1,TRBV6-6,CASSPQAAEAFF
TRBJ2-3,TRBV18,CASSNGLVQDTQYF
TRBJ1-6,TRBV4-3,CASSHDRGSNSPLHF
TRBJ1-6,TRBV5-1,CASSLPGRRDPLHF
TRBJ1-4,TRBV19,CASSGGLTNEKLFF
TRBJ1-2,TRBV9,CASSVGPNPGTAGYTF
TRBJ2-7,TRBV7-2,CASSLNRAYEQYF
TRBJ1-2,TRBV6-4,CASSDSRGWANYGYTF
TRBJ1-1,TRBV7-9,CASSSPRPGQGNTEAFF
TRBJ1-2,TRBV5-4,CASSLAGGNTNYGYTF
TRBJ2-3,TRBV9,CASSRDSDTRDTQYF
TRBJ1-5,TRBV5-1,CASSLAQGGNQPQHF
TRBJ1-3,TRBV7-2,CASSPRTDTIYF
TRBJ2-7,TRBV2,CASTHGQGPYEQYF
TRBJ1-3,TRBV10-3,CAIGDVGAGNTIYF